The sequence of this T cell receptor (beta chain) was determined in a study of technical replicates of blood from several donors. Libraries were prepared by immunoSEQ multiplex PCR; TCRdb keeps only in-frame clonotypes and omits some of them. The sample includes tens of thousands of clones, just under 95% of them seen just once. Unmatched junction bases numbered 4, after V lost 3 bases and J lost 4 bases. CDR1 is MNHNS and CDR2 is SASEGT in the germline V gene. This CDR3 is built from 14 residues. Material for sequencing was T cells isolated from PBMCs. The V and J genes are TRBV6-1 and TRBJ1-2, with TRBD1 matching 8 bases. The TCR sequence derives from a human donor in good health. CDR3: CASSETGVPYGYTF. The CDR3 nucleotides read TGTGCCAGCAGTGAGACAGGGGTCCCCTATGGCTACACCTTC.